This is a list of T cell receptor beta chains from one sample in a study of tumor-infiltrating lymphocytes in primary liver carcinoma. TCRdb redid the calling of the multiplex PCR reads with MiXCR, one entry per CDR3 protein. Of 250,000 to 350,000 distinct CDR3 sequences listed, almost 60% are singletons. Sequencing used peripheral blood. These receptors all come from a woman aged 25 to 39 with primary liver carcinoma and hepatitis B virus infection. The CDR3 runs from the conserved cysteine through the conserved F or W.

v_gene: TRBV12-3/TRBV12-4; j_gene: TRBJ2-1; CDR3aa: CANSLDLAGYNEQFF
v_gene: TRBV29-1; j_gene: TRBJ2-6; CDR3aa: CSVPLAGFLSGANVLTF
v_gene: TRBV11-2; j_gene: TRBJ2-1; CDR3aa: CANRGFAGIGSVYEQFF
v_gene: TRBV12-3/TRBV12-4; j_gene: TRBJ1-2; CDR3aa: CASRGTGDCTF
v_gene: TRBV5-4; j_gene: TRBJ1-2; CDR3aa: CASSLYTVASNGYTF
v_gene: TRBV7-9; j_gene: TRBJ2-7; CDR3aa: CASSLAFYEQYF
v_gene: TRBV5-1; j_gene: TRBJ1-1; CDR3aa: CASSETGSTEAFF
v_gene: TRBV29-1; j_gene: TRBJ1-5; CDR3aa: CSVAPTGKGQPQHF
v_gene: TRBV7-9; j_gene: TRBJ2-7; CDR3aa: CASSLVSLEQYF
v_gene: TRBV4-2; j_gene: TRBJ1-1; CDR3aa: CASSLPRQGTSFF
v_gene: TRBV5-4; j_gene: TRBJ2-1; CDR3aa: CASSMGVAGGYNEQLF
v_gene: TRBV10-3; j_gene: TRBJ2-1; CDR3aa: CAISESTRGNEHFF
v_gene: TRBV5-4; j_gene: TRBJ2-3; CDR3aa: CASGAQTDTQYF
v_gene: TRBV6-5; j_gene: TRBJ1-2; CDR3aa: CASSRTNYGYTF
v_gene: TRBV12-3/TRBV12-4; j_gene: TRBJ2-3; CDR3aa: CASSSLAGGSGDTQYF
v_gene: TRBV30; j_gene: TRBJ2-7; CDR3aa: CARTVTGGVEQYF
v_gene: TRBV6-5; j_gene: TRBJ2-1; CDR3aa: CASSYRLAGVHEQFF
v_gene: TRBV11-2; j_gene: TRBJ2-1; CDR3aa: CTSRATADPNYNERFF
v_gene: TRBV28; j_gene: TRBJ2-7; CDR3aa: CASRRGTPYEQYF